This TCR beta chain was retrieved from a study of blood T cell repertoires in COVID-19. Some clones are missing from TCRdb's copy, which holds only in-frame ones; the method was immunoSEQ multiplex PCR. The sample lists about 380,000 clones, 70% to 90% occurring once. Sequencing used PBMCs or T cells enriched from blood (not recorded which). The origin of this receptor is a man aged 30 to 39 who had recovered from COVID-19.

In DNA, the CDR3 is TGTGCCAGCAGCCTTCAGGGGGGCCGCAATTCGGGTGACGAGCAGTACTTC. Its protein is CASSLQGGRNSGDEQYF. The chain couples TRBV4-2 to TRBJ2-7; possibly TRBD1 for D (7 bases). CDR1 and CDR2 (germline): LGHNA, YNFKEQ. The CDR3 extends over 17 amino acids. Trimming cost V 4 bases and J 5 bases, with 24 bases left between them.